Shown below are 9 T cell receptor beta chains from a single sample sequenced in a study of CD4+ T cells in melanoma. Here immunoSEQ multiplex PCR was the method, and the copy in TCRdb shows in-frame clones only, minus some. The data contain about 9,600 clones, roughly four fifths of them singletons. Sequencing input: cells from a culture (not recorded whether cultured in vitro). These receptors came from a human donor with melanoma.

The gene calls are TRBV19 and TRBJ1-4, with D unresolved. The length of the CDR3 is 13 residues. V shed 0 bases and J shed 4 bases, with 3 bases lying between them. Germline CDR1 and CDR2: LNHDA and SQIVND (reference sequence). CDR3 region: CASSIDLNEKLFF. The CDR3 bases are TGTGCCAGTAGTATAGACCTTAATGAAAAACTGTTTTTT.

The chain joins TRBV11-2 to TRBJ1-4; the D gene is possibly TRBD1 (5 bases). The V end was cut by 5 bases, the J end by 6 bases, with 13 bases between. The V gene's germline CDR1 is SGHAT and CDR2 FQNNGV. The CDR3 is 14 residues long. CDR3 region: CASSRDLSYEKLFF. DNA of the CDR3: TGTGCCAGCAGCCGGGACCTCTCCTATGAAAAACTGTTTTTT. The full variable domain, in which reference TRBV11-2 and TRBJ1-4 provide the parts outside the CDR3, is EAGVAQSPRYKIIEKRQSVAFWCNPISGHATLYWYQQILGQGPKLLIQFQNNGVVDDSQLPKDRFSAERLKGVDSTLKIQPAKLEDSAVYLCASSRDLSYEKLFFGSGTQLSVL.

The CDR3 DNA follows: TGTGCCAGCAGCCTTAAGACATCCCCAAGGTATACAGATACGCAGTATTTT. Protein: CASSLKTSPRYTDTQYF. The rearrangement uses TRBV5-8 and TRBJ2-3, with no clear D. Trimming shortened V by 4 bases and J by 3 bases, and 21 bases separated the two germline ends. There are 17 residues in the CDR3. Germline assignment: CDR1 SGHTS and CDR2 YDEGEE.

J is TRBJ1-1 and V is TRBV15; 7 positions agree with TRBD1. This CDR3 has 15 residues. CDR1 is LNHNV, CDR2 YYDKDF, per germline (reference sequence). Trimming took 1 base from V and 7 from J; bases not matched to a gene: 9. The CDR3: CATSRGGGQRFEAFF. The CDR3 nucleotides read TGTGCCACCAGCAGAGGTGGGGGACAGCGCTTTGAAGCTTTCTTT.

The rearrangement joins TRBV7-3 to TRBJ2-3; TRBD2 matches 14 bases. This CDR3 contains 16 residues. V gave up 2 bases and J gave up 6 bases; unmatched junction bases: 4. The V gene's germline CDR1 is SGHTA and CDR2 FQGTGA. CDR3 residues: CASSLRGTSGGDTQYF. The CDR3 DNA follows: TGTGCCAGCAGCTTACGGGGGACTAGCGGGGGTGATACGCAGTATTTT. The full variable domain, completed using reference TRBV7-3 and TRBJ2-3, is GAGVSQTPSNKVTEKGKYVELRCDPISGHTALYWYRQSLGQGPEFLIYFQGTGAADDSGLPNDRFFAVRPEGSVSTLKIQRTERGDSAVYLCASSLRGTSGGDTQYFGPGTRLTVL.

The chain carries TRBV5-1 and TRBJ1-1; possible D gene TRBD1, 5 bases. Between the trimmed V and J ends, which lost 0 bases and 0 bases, there was a span of 9 bases. This CDR3 has 15 residues. Germline V gives CDR1 SGHRS, CDR2 YFSETQ. CDR3 DNA sequence: TGCGCCAGCAGCTTGGTCGGGGCGCTGAACACTGAAGCTTTCTTT. Protein product: CASSLVGALNTEAFF.

The V and J genes are TRBV12-3 or TRBV12-4 and TRBJ1-1, with D unresolved. The CDR3 has 13 amino acids. V lost 3 bases, J lost 1 base, and 6 bases lay in between. The DNA of the CDR3 is TGTGCCAGCAGTTTGAGAGAGAACACTGAAGCTTTCTTT. Amino acid sequence: CASSLRENTEAFF.

This clone was seen only a few times. This chain joins TRBV5-1 and TRBJ2-3; 8 nucleotides line up with TRBD2. CDR1 is SGHRS and CDR2 is YFSETQ in the germline V gene. Unmatched junction bases numbered 2, after V lost 7 bases and J lost 1 base. The CDR3 sequence is 13 residues long. Here the CDR3 reads CASGRGGTDTQYF. DNA for the CDR3: TGCGCCAGCGGGCGGGGGGGCACAGATACGCAGTATTTT. The full variable domain, its missing parts supplied by reference TRBV5-1 and TRBJ2-3, is KAGVTQTPRYLIKTRGQQVTLSCSPISGHRSVSWYQQTPGQGLQFLFEYFSETQRNKGNFPGRFSGRQFSNSRSEMNVSTLELGDSALYLCASGRGGTDTQYFGPGTRLTVL.

The V gene is TRBV5-1, the J gene TRBJ1-2; D may be TRBD1 (5 bases). This CDR3 is 14 amino acids long. Between the trimmed V and J ends, which lost 4 bases and 3 bases, there was a span of 13 bases. Germline CDR1 and CDR2: SGHRS and YFSETQ. The CDR3 nucleotides read TGCGCCAGCAGCGATTACGGGGGACACTATGGCTACACCTTC. Amino acids: CASSDYGGHYGYTF.